This T cell receptor beta chain was obtained from a study of OX40 agonist ivuxolimab in advanced cancers. Study-level findings and limits: Dose levels from 0.1 to 3.0 mg/kg saw CD4+ and CD8+ blood T cells expand clonally by week 6.

This CDR3 is built from 11 residues. Germline-derived CDR1 and CDR2 are SGHDN and FVKESK. The V gene lost 8 bases and the J gene lost 6 bases, with 8 bases spanning the gap. The assay was immunoSEQ multiplex PCR, and TCRdb's table has in-frame clones only and misses some. The sample lists about 100,000 clones, approximately 91% occurring once. As concerns this clone: The antigen is not known.

This receptor was taken from an adult with an advanced solid tumor such as melanoma, head and neck, liver or kidney cancer. Sequencing was performed on CD4+ or CD8+ T cells sorted from blood, taken in a trial of the OX40 agonist ivuxolimab. The rearrangement links TRBV14 to TRBJ1-5, with unresolved D. The CDR3 here is CASWETQPQHF. CDR3 bases: TGTGCCAGCTGGGAGACTCAGCCCCAGCATTTT.